What follows describes a single T cell receptor (beta chain). This entry belongs to a study of blood T cell repertoires in COVID-19. TCRdb keeps only in-frame clones here, not all; method: immunoSEQ multiplex PCR. The table includes about 220,000 clones, 88% detected once. What was sequenced was peripheral blood. The receptor's source is a man aged 40-49 years with acute or convalescent COVID-19.

The CDR3, as DNA: TGTGCCAGCAGGGGGACAGGGGCTGGAAACACCATATATTTT. This translates into CASRGTGAGNTIYF. J is TRBJ1-3 and V is TRBV5-5; 10 bases map to TRBD1. Unmatched junction bases numbered 1, after V lost 5 bases and J lost 2 bases. The V gene's germline CDR1 is SGHKS and CDR2 YYEKEE (reference sequence). CDR3 size: 14 residues.